The 14 T cell receptor beta chains below all came from one sample that was sequenced in a study of cytomegalovirus exposure and HLA in healthy donors. Primers included in the PCR were 60 Vbeta and 13 Jbeta primers. Profiled with immunoSEQ multiplex PCR; TCRdb holds only in-frame clones, not every one. This table has roughly 160,000 clones, 73% appearing once. The sequencing sample was made of PBMCs. These receptors were obtained from a woman between 18 and 30 years old in good health and CMV-seropositive.

DNA for the CDR3: TGTGCCAGCAGTACCCAGCAGGGAGGAGTAGGTTCACCCCTCCACTTT. This sequence encodes CASSTQQGGVGSPLHF. This chain uses TRBV28 with TRBJ1-6, with D possibly matching TRBD1 (5 bases). Germline CDR1 MDHEN, CDR2 SYDVKM. The CDR3 is made up of 16 amino acids. V lost 5 bases and J lost 9, with 20 bases in between.

The V and J genes are TRBV19 and TRBJ1-2; a possible D gene is TRBD1 (6 bases). Germline V gives CDR1 LNHDA, CDR2 SQIVND (reference sequence). The CDR3 is 14 amino acids. The ends were cut back, 4 bases at V and 8 bases at J, with 17 bases in the middle. CDR3 nucleotide sequence: TGTGCCAGTAGTACCCGAGGGGGAGGGATAGGCTACACCTTC. The encoded protein is CASSTRGGGIGYTF.

The chain recombines TRBV6-6 with TRBJ1-2, with a possible D match to TRBD1 (5 bases). The CDR3 has 13 residues. Germline CDR1 is MNHNY and CDR2 is SVGAGI (reference sequence). With 10 bases removed from V and 2 bases from J, the gap between germline ends came to 14 bases. The CDR3 DNA follows: TGTGCCACTTCCCCGGAGGGGAACTATGGCTACACCTTC. Protein product: CATSPEGNYGYTF.

This rearrangement joins TRBV4-3 to TRBJ2-1; 9 bases are a match to TRBD2. V trimming: 2 bases; J trimming: 9 bases; junction bases outside the gene matches: 8. CDR1 LGHNA and CDR2 YSLEER come from the germline V gene. The CDR3 totals 15 residues. This CDR3 is CASSQRLAEVGEQFF. The CDR3 DNA reads TGCGCCAGCAGCCAAAGACTAGCGGAAGTGGGTGAGCAGTTCTTC.

This clone turned up a few times. The chain joins TRBV5-1 to TRBJ1-2; 9 bases line up with TRBD1. This CDR3 spans 13 amino acids. From germline, CDR1 is SGHRS and CDR2 YFSETQ. With V trimmed by 4 bases and J by 4 bases, 2 bases remained unmatched. The CDR3 sequence is CASSAGQGYGYTF. The CDR3 DNA follows: TGCGCCAGCAGCGCGGGACAGGGCTATGGCTACACCTTC. The full variable domain, rest sourced from reference TRBV5-1 and TRBJ1-2, is KAGVTQTPRYLIKTRGQQVTLSCSPISGHRSVSWYQQTPGQGLQFLFEYFSETQRNKGNFPGRFSGRQFSNSRSEMNVSTLELGDSALYLCASSAGQGYGYTFGSGTRLTVV.

The genes are TRBV7-8 and TRBJ1-4; the D gene is possibly TRBD1 (6 bases). Germline CDR1 SGHVS, CDR2 FQNEAQ. CDR3 length: 17 amino acids. Trimming removed 2 bases at V and 7 bases at J, with 20 bases between. The DNA of the CDR3 is TGTGCCAGCAGCTTACACCCTACAGGGTTCGCGACTGAAAAACTGTTTTTT. This sequence encodes CASSLHPTGFATEKLFF.

The chain links TRBV4-3 to TRBJ1-1; 7 nucleotides align to TRBD1. Germline CDR1 and CDR2: LGHNA and YSLEER. This CDR3 comprises 15 residues. The ends lost 0 bases at V and 1 base at J; junction bases unmatched: 2. CDR3: CASSQEQGQNTEAFF. In DNA, the CDR3 is TGCGCCAGCAGCCAAGAACAGGGGCAGAACACTGAAGCTTTCTTT.

This sequence joins TRBV5-1 and TRBJ2-5, with a possible D match to TRBD1 (6 bases). Trimming left V 2 bases short and J 5 bases short, with 13 bases between. Germline CDR1 reads SGHRS; CDR2 reads YFSETQ. The CDR3 covers 14 residues. The CDR3 region has the DNA TGCGCCAGCAGCTTCACAGGGTTGAGGGAGACCCAGTACTTC. Its translation: CASSFTGLRETQYF.

This clone was counted only a few times. The chain couples TRBV9 to TRBJ2-7; 11 nucleotides agree with TRBD2. V shed 0 bases, J shed 2 bases, and the junction held 4 bases outside the gene matches. Looked up from germline, CDR1 is SGDLS and CDR2 is YYNGEE. The CDR3 extends over 16 amino acids. CDR3 sequence: CASSVADSGGAYEQYF. Written as DNA, the CDR3 is TGTGCCAGCAGCGTAGCGGATAGCGGGGGGGCCTACGAGCAGTACTTC.

This clone has only a few counts. The chain has TRBV2 and TRBJ2-5, with 8 bases identical to TRBD1. The CDR3 loop spans 14 amino acids. Germline V gene lookup returns CDR1 SNHLY and CDR2 FYNNEI. J was trimmed by 3 bases and V by 5 bases; bases with no gene match: 5. For the CDR3, the DNA is TGTGCCAGCAGTCAGACAGGGGTCGAAGAGACCCAGTACTTC. Translated: CASSQTGVEETQYF.

The CDR3 region is CASSEADRGSTEAFF. As DNA, the CDR3 is TGTGCCAGCAGCGAAGCGGACAGGGGGTCCACTGAAGCTTTCTTT. This sequence joins TRBV7-9 and TRBJ1-1; the match to TRBD1 covers 10 bases. Germline lookup yields CDR1 SEHNR and CDR2 FQNEAQ (reference sequence). The V and J ends lost 5 bases and 4 bases, in that order; junction bases with no gene match: 7. The CDR3 runs 15 residues.

CDR3 protein: CASSQEDRGWANYGYTF. DNA for the CDR3: TGCGCCAGCAGCCAAGAGGACAGGGGCTGGGCTAACTATGGCTACACCTTC. The gene calls are TRBV4-3 and TRBJ1-2; 9 bases align to TRBD1. This CDR3 comprises 17 residues. With V trimmed by 0 bases and J by 0 bases, 5 bases remained unmatched. Germline V CDR1 and CDR2: LGHNA, YSLEER.

In its sample, this clone was seen a few times. The chain carries TRBV6-5 and TRBJ1-1, with D possibly matching TRBD1 (6 bases). The ends were cut back, 0 bases at V and 11 bases at J, with 13 bases in the middle. This CDR3 is 13 amino acids long. Germline lookup yields CDR1 MNHEY and CDR2 SVGAGI. CDR3 in amino acids: CASSYSRGSKAFF. The CDR3 DNA follows: TGTGCCAGCAGTTACTCGAGGGGGAGTAAGGCTTTCTTT.

The rearrangement joins TRBV5-5 to TRBJ1-5, with D possibly being TRBD1 (6 bases). Looked up from germline, CDR1 is SGHKS and CDR2 is YYEKEE (reference sequence). V gave up 4 bases and J gave up 0 bases, with 8 bases separating them. The CDR3 is made up of 14 amino acids. The CDR3 reads CASSQGYSNQPQHF. The CDR3 bases are TGTGCCAGCAGCCAGGGGTATAGCAATCAGCCCCAGCATTTT.